This passage covers 31 T cell receptor beta chains from one sample sequenced in a study of cytomegalovirus exposure and HLA in healthy donors. PCR primers comprised 60 Vbeta and 13 Jbeta primers. Libraries were prepared by immunoSEQ multiplex PCR; TCRdb keeps only in-frame clonotypes and omits some of them. This sample's table has 100,000 to 150,000 clones. The sample taken for sequencing was PBMCs. These receptors were collected from a man in his thirties or forties in good health and CMV-seronegative.

This sequence joins TRBV6-5 and TRBJ1-1; 9 bases are a match to TRBD1. The CDR3 length is 14 residues. V lost 8 bases and J lost 4; bases outside the gene matches: 8. Germline assignment: CDR1 MNHEY and CDR2 SVGAGI. CDR3 sequence reads: CASGKTGGGTEAFF. As DNA, the CDR3 is TGTGCCAGCGGAAAAACAGGGGGCGGCACTGAAGCTTTCTTT.

V and J are TRBV6-1 and TRBJ2-5; TRBD2 matches at 10 bases. Germline V gene data show CDR1 as MNHNS and CDR2 as SASEGT. Germline trimming cut 8 bases from V and 5 bases from J; bases unmatched to any gene: 8. The CDR3 covers 14 residues. The CDR3 DNA is TGTGCCAGCGACCCGGGACTAGCGAGGGAGACCCAGTACTTC. Its protein is CASDPGLARETQYF.

The V gene is TRBV10-2, the J gene TRBJ2-5; TRBD1 matches 10 bases. CDR1 and CDR2 (germline): WSHSY, SAAADI. V lost 7 bases, J lost 5 bases, and 7 bases stayed unmatched. The CDR3 is 14 amino acids. In nucleotides, the CDR3 is TGCGCCAGCACCGACCCGGGACAGGGGGAGACCCAGTACTTC. It specifies CASTDPGQGETQYF.

This CDR3 is CASGPTGGDSPQHF. DNA of the CDR3: TGTGCCAGCGGGCCCACAGGGGGTGATTCCCCCCAGCATTTT. The rearrangement links TRBV28 to TRBJ1-5; 8 nucleotides agree with TRBD1. J was trimmed by 10 bases and V by 8 bases; bases with no gene match: 13. This CDR3 has 14 amino acids. The V gene's germline CDR1 is MDHEN and CDR2 SYDVKM.

The chain uses TRBV29-1 and TRBJ1-1; no clear D. V shed 2 bases and J shed 2 bases, with 12 bases lying between them. The CDR3 has 14 residues. The V gene's germline CDR1 is SQVTM and CDR2 ANQGSEA. DNA for the CDR3: TGCAGCGTTGAAACTCAGGTCTTAAACACTGAAGCTTTCTTT. Encoded protein: CSVETQVLNTEAFF.

The chain recombines TRBV9 with TRBJ2-7, with TRBD1 matching 10 bases. Trimming cost V 1 base and J 7 bases; bases outside gene matches: 5. The germline gives CDR1 SGDLS, CDR2 YYNGEE. The CDR3 runs 14 residues. The CDR3 DNA follows: TGTGCCAGCAGCGTAAAGACAGGGGGCGGGGAGCAGTACTTC. This gives the protein CASSVKTGGGEQYF.

The chain uses TRBV28 and TRBJ1-5, with D tentatively TRBD1 (5 bases). The CDR3 contains 16 residues. CDR1 and CDR2 (germline): MDHEN, SYDVKM. V lost 7 bases and J 1 base, leaving 17 bases between the germline ends. The CDR3 DNA is TGTGCCAGCACCCCGGGAGGAGGGGAAAGCAATCAGCCCCAGCATTTT. Protein sequence: CASTPGGGESNQPQHF.

The CDR3 reads CASSYGGNANGYTF. In DNA, the CDR3 is TGTGCCAGCAGTTACGGGGGGAATGCAAATGGCTACACCTTC. This chain links TRBV6-5 with TRBJ1-2; D perhaps matches TRBD1 (5 bases). The CDR3 totals 14 residues. V was clipped by 2 bases and J by 6 bases, with 13 bases between them. CDR1 and CDR2 from the germline V gene are MNHEY and SVGAGI.

CDR3 nucleotides: TGCGCCAGCAGCGGTCTGGACAGGGACTACGAGCAGTACTTC. The encoded protein is CASSGLDRDYEQYF. The V gene is TRBV5-1, the J gene TRBJ2-7, with 8 bases identical to TRBD1. This CDR3 is built from 14 residues. CDR1 and CDR2 (germline): SGHRS, YFSETQ. Trimming took 4 bases from V and 3 from J; bases not matched to a gene: 6. Combining the CDR3 with reference TRBV5-1 and TRBJ2-7 gives the whole variable domain KAGVTQTPRYLIKTRGQQVTLSCSPISGHRSVSWYQQTPGQGLQFLFEYFSETQRNKGNFPGRFSGRQFSNSRSEMNVSTLELGDSALYLCASSGLDRDYEQYFGPGTRLTVT.

The CDR3 loop is CASSTGGTYEQYF. The CDR3 DNA sequence: TGTGCCAGCTCCACAGGGGGCACCTACGAGCAGTACTTC. The chain carries TRBV18 and TRBJ2-5, with 9 bases matching TRBD1. The DNA end is more similar to TRBJ2-7, so the J call may be wrong. CDR1 KGHSH and CDR2 LQKENI come from the germline V gene. The CDR3 runs to 13 residues.

V and J are TRBV6-5 and TRBJ2-7; TRBD1 aligns across 9 bases. Trimming at V came to 5 bases and at J to 3 bases, leaving 5 bases not matched to a gene. Germline V CDR1 and CDR2: MNHEY, SVGAGI. The CDR3 sequence is 14 residues long. This CDR3 is CASSQGQGVYEQYF. In nucleotides, the CDR3 is TGTGCCAGCAGTCAGGGACAGGGAGTCTACGAGCAGTACTTC.

The chain combines TRBV11-2 with TRBJ2-1, with D perhaps TRBD2 (6 bases). Trimming took 5 bases from V and 9 from J, leaving 23 bases between them. The CDR3 runs to 16 residues. Per germline, CDR1 SGHAT and CDR2 FQNNGV. The CDR3, as DNA: TGTGCCAGCAGCCAAATACGAACGGGGGTTGGGGGTGAGCAGTTCTTC. Translated, it gives CASSQIRTGVGGEQFF.

The chain couples TRBV27 to TRBJ2-2; TRBD1 might be the D (6 bases). Trimming pared 4 bases from V and 2 bases from J, leaving 14 bases between. The CDR3 contains 16 residues. Germline V gives CDR1 MNHEY, CDR2 SMNVEV (reference sequence). The CDR3 coding sequence is TGTGCCAGCAGTTCCTACGGACAGATCAACACCGGGGAGCTGTTTTTT. Protein: CASSSYGQINTGELFF.

The genes are TRBV28 and TRBJ2-1; 10 bases map to TRBD2. The trim removed 2 bases at V and 7 bases at J, leaving 14 bases unmatched. CDR1 MDHEN and CDR2 SYDVKM come from the germline V gene. This CDR3 has 18 residues. The CDR3 region has the DNA TGTGCCAGCAGTTTACCCGTAGCGGGAGGCCGACTGGGGAATGAGCAGTTCTTC. It translates to CASSLPVAGGRLGNEQFF.

The V and J genes are TRBV29-1 and TRBJ1-1; D is possibly TRBD1 (6 bases). The CDR3 is made up of 12 amino acids. CDR1 and CDR2 (germline): SQVTM, ANQGSEA. Trimming removed 6 bases from V and 6 bases from J, with 14 bases in between. The CDR3 nucleotides read TGCAGCGTGTATGTAAACAGGGCTGAAGCTTTCTTT. Residues: CSVYVNRAEAFF.

The CDR3 DNA reads TGCGCCAGCAGTCGCACGGGCACCGGGGAGCTGTTTTTT. This encodes CASSRTGTGELFF. V gene TRBV10-1 combines with J gene TRBJ2-2, with D uncertain. The CDR3 is 13 amino acids. Trimming shortened V by 5 bases and J by 4 bases, and 8 bases separated the two germline ends. CDR1 and CDR2 from the germline V gene are WNHNN and SYGVQD (reference sequence).

The rearrangement links TRBV11-2 to TRBJ2-1; D perhaps matches TRBD2 (6 bases). Per germline, CDR1 SGHAT and CDR2 FQNNGV. V was shortened by 7 bases and J by 6 bases, with 19 bases between the two germline ends. CDR3 length: 15 amino acids. CDR3 sequence reads: CASIGGGTPLNEQFF. The CDR3 DNA reads TGTGCCAGCATCGGCGGCGGGACCCCCCTCAATGAGCAGTTCTTC.

The chain employs TRBV5-4 and TRBJ2-3; 7 nucleotides align to TRBD2. There are 15 residues in the CDR3. Trimming cost V 6 bases and J 4 bases; bases outside gene matches: 11. The germline CDR1 and CDR2 sequences are SGHNT and YYREEE (reference sequence). CDR3 bases: TGTGCCAGCAAGGGAACTGCGGGAGTGGCAGATACGCAGTATTTT. Translating it yields CASKGTAGVADTQYF. Using reference TRBV5-4 and TRBJ2-3 for the parts outside the CDR3, the full variable domain is ETGVTQSPTHLIKTRGQQVTLRCSSQSGHNTVSWYQQALGQGPQFIFQYYREEENGRGNFPPRFSGLQFPNYSSELNVNALELDDSALYLCASKGTAGVADTQYFGPGTRLTVL.

The chain carries TRBV28 and TRBJ1-2; D possibly corresponds to TRBD1 (6 bases). This CDR3 spans 12 amino acids. V lost 9 bases to trimming and J lost 5 bases, with 13 bases between them. Germline CDR1 MDHEN, CDR2 SYDVKM. The CDR3 nucleotides read TGTGCCAGTTCGGAGCAGGGGTATGGCTACACCTTC. Translated: CASSEQGYGYTF.

The V call is TRBV6-5, the J call TRBJ2-1; 8 bases map to TRBD2. J gave up 4 bases and V 5 bases, and 7 bases lay outside the gene matches. This CDR3 is 15 amino acids long. Germline V gives CDR1 MNHEY, CDR2 SVGAGI. CDR3 sequence (DNA): TGTGCCAGCAGTCCGACTAGCGCCTTATACAATGAGCAGTTCTTC. This sequence encodes CASSPTSALYNEQFF.

The CDR3 nucleotides are TGCGCCAGCAGCAACAGACAGGGGATCCGAACTGAAGCTTTCTTT. Translating gives CASSNRQGIRTEAFF. This chain joins TRBV5-1 and TRBJ1-1; 8 bases line up with TRBD1. Looked up from germline, CDR1 is SGHRS and CDR2 is YFSETQ. This CDR3 has 15 residues. V dropped 4 bases and J dropped 5; count of bases not matched to a gene: 10.

The V and J genes are TRBV7-8 and TRBJ2-1, with D unclear. The V gene lost 4 bases and the J gene lost 0 bases, with 16 bases spanning the gap. CDR3 length equals 17 residues. Per germline, CDR1 SGHVS and CDR2 FQNEAQ. CDR3 protein: CASSYQNDWVSYNEQFF. CDR3 in DNA: TGTGCCAGCAGCTACCAGAACGACTGGGTCTCCTACAATGAGCAGTTCTTC. The full variable domain, rest sourced from reference TRBV7-8 and TRBJ2-1, is GAGVSQSPRYKVAKRGQDVALRCDPISGHVSLFWYQQALGQGPEFLTYFQNEAQLDKSGLPSDRFFAERPEGSVSTLKIQRTQQEDSAVYLCASSYQNDWVSYNEQFFGPGTRLTVL.

The rearrangement links TRBV27 to TRBJ1-1; perhaps TRBD1 as D (6 bases). Trimming stripped 3 bases from V and 1 base from J, with 9 bases between. The germline V gene encodes CDR1 MNHEY and CDR2 SMNVEV (reference sequence). CDR3 length equals 14 residues. CDR3 amino acids: CASSLSRGNTEAFF. The DNA of the CDR3 is TGTGCCAGCAGTTTGTCCAGGGGGAACACTGAAGCTTTCTTT.

The CDR3 here is CASSDGAYTGELFF. CDR3 bases: TGCGCCAGCAGCGATGGGGCTTACACCGGGGAGCTGTTTTTT. The genes are TRBV5-1 and TRBJ2-2; a possible D gene is TRBD1 (5 bases). CDR3 length: 14 residues. The ends were cut back, 4 bases at V and 3 bases at J, with 10 bases in the middle. The germline V gene has CDR1 SGHRS and CDR2 YFSETQ.

The rearrangement links TRBV27 to TRBJ2-1, with a tentative D call TRBD2 (7 bases). This CDR3 has 14 amino acids. Germline values: CDR1 MNHEY, CDR2 SMNVEV (reference sequence). V lost 8 bases to trimming and J lost 3 bases, with 14 bases between them. Here the CDR3 DNA reads TGTGCCAGCTGCGGGGGCAGCCTCTACAATGAGCAGTTCTTC. The encoded protein is CASCGGSLYNEQFF.

The chain joins TRBV7-3 to TRBJ2-1; 12 positions agree with TRBD2. Germline assignment: CDR1 SGHTA and CDR2 FQGTGA. CDR3 length: 14 amino acids. V gave up 5 bases and J gave up 7 bases; unmatched junction bases: 3. The CDR3 loop is CASSLAGGGNEQFF. The CDR3 nucleotides are TGTGCCAGCAGCCTAGCGGGAGGGGGTAATGAGCAGTTCTTC.

As regards this clone: The sample holds other DNA sequences that translate to the same CDR3. The chain links TRBV28 to TRBJ1-2, with 9 bases lining up with TRBD1. Trimming removed 3 bases from V and 11 bases from J; junction bases left unmatched: 7. CDR1 and CDR2 (germline): MDHEN, SYDVKM. The length of the CDR3 is 13 residues. CDR3 DNA: TGTGCCAGCAGTTTCGGGACAGGGCAGAAGTACACCTTC. Protein product: CASSFGTGQKYTF.

The chain uses TRBV29-1 and TRBJ2-2; TRBD2 aligns across 7 bases. The CDR3 totals 14 residues. The V gene's germline CDR1 is SQVTM and CDR2 ANQGSEA. V lost 5 bases and J lost 0; bases outside the gene matches: 3. CDR3 bases: TGCAGCGTTCTAGCGGTGTCGAACACCGGGGAGCTGTTTTTT. Its translation is CSVLAVSNTGELFF.

J is TRBJ1-1 and V is TRBV5-1, with D possibly TRBD1 on 5 matching bases. This CDR3 contains 17 residues. Between the trimmed V and J ends, which lost 4 bases and 5 bases, there was a span of 24 bases. CDR1 SGHRS and CDR2 YFSETQ come from the germline V gene. The CDR3 is CASSVSEQRGLWTEAFF. The CDR3 nucleotides read TGCGCCAGCAGCGTCTCCGAACAGAGGGGACTGTGGACTGAAGCTTTCTTT.

The genes are TRBV19 and TRBJ2-4; 8 bases are a match to TRBD2. The CDR3 spans 15 residues. CDR1 and CDR2 (germline): LNHDA, SQIVND (reference sequence). Trimming took 6 bases from V and 1 from J; bases not matched to a gene: 5. This CDR3 reads CASRGAGVAKNIQYF. The CDR3 DNA sequence: TGTGCCAGTAGAGGAGCGGGAGTCGCCAAAAACATTCAGTACTTC.

CDR3 nucleotide sequence: TGTGCCAGCAGCCAAGACGTCGTGCGGGGGCGGTGGACCTACGAGCAGTACTTC. This codes for CASSQDVVRGRWTYEQYF. V and J are TRBV14 and TRBJ2-7; possible D gene TRBD2, 7 bases. Germline loops: CDR1 SGHDN, CDR2 FVKESK. The CDR3 loop spans 18 amino acids. Trimming cost V 0 bases and J 2 bases, with 20 bases left between them.